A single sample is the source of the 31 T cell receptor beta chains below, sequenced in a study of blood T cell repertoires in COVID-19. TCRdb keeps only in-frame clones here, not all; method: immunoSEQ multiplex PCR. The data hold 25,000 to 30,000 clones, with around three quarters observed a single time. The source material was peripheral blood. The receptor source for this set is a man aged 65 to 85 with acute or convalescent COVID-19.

The CDR3, as DNA: TGCGCCAGCAGCGAGCGGGAGGTCGGGGAGCTGTTTTTT. It encodes CASSEREVGELFF. The rearrangement joins TRBV5-1 to TRBJ2-2; 9 nucleotides line up with TRBD2. Losses at the gene ends were 4 bases for V and 7 bases for J; bases not matched to a gene: 2. Germline lookup yields CDR1 SGHRS and CDR2 YFSETQ. The CDR3 loop spans 13 amino acids.

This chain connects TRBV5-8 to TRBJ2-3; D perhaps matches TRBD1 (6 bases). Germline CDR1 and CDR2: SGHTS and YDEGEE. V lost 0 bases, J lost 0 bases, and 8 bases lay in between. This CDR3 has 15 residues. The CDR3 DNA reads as TGTGCCAGCAGCTTGGACAGGGCAAGCACAGATACGCAGTATTTT. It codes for CASSLDRASTDTQYF.

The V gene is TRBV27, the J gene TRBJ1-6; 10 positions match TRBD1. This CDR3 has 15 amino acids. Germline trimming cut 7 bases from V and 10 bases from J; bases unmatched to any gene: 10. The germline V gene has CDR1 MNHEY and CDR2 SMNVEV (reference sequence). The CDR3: CASTLRGQGYSPLHF. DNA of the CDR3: TGTGCCAGCACCCTTCGGGGACAGGGGTACTCACCCCTCCACTTT.

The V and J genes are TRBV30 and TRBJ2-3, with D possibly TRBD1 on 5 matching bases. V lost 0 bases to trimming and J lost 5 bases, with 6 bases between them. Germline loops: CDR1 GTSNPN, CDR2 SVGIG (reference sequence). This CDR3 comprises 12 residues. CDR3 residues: CAWSVQVDTQYF. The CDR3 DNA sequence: TGTGCCTGGAGTGTACAGGTAGATACGCAGTATTTT.

The CDR3 region is CASSAQIFQGFHGYTF. CDR3 sequence (DNA): TGTGCCAGCAGCGCCCAAATATTTCAGGGGTTTCATGGCTACACCTTC. The J gene is TRBJ1-2, the V gene TRBV3-1 (or the pseudogene TRBV3-2); D is possibly TRBD1 (6 bases). Between the trimmed V and J ends, which lost 5 bases and 6 bases, there was a span of 22 bases. The germline CDR1 and CDR2 sequences are LGHDT and YNNKEL (reference sequence). The CDR3 consists of 16 residues.

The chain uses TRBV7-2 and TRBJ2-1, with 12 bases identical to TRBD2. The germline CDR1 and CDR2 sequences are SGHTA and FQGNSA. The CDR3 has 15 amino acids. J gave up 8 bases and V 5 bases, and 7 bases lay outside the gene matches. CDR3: CASSQRLAGADEQFF. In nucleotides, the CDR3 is TGTGCCAGCAGCCAAAGACTAGCGGGGGCGGATGAGCAGTTCTTC.

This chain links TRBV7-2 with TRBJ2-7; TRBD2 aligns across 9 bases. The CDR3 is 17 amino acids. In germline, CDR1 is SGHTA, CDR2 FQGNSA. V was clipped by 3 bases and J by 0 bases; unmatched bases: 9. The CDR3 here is CASSFGRRGGFSYEQYF. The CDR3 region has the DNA TGTGCCAGCAGCTTCGGTCGGCGGGGGGGCTTCTCCTACGAGCAGTACTTC.

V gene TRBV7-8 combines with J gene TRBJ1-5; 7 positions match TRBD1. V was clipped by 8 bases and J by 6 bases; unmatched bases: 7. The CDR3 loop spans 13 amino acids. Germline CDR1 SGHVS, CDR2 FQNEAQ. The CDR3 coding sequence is TGTGCCAGCGGCTGGACAGGTACTCAGCCCCAGCATTTT. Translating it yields CASGWTGTQPQHF.

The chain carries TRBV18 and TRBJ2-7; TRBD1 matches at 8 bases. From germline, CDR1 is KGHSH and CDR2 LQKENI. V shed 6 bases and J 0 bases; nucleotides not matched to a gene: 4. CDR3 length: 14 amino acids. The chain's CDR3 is CASSSGQDSYEQYF. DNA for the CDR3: TGTGCCAGCTCCTCGGGACAGGACTCCTACGAGCAGTACTTC.

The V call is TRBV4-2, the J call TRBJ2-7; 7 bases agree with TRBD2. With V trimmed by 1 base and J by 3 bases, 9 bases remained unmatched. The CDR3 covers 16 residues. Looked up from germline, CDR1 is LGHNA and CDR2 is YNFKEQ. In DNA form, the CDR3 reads TGTGCCAGCAGCCAAGGGGGAGGGTTTGGGGACTACGAGCAGTACTTC. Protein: CASSQGGGFGDYEQYF.

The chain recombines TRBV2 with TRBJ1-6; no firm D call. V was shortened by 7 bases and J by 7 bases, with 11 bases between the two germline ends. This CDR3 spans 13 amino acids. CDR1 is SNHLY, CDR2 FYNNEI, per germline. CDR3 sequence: CASISGFNSPLHF. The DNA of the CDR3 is TGTGCCAGCATTTCCGGTTTCAATTCACCCCTCCACTTT. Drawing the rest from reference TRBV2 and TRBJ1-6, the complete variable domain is EPEVTQTPSHQVTQMGQEVILRCVPISNHLYFYWYRQILGQKVEFLVSFYNNEISEKSEIFDDQFSVERPDGSNFTLKIRSTKLEDSAMYFCASISGFNSPLHFGNGTRLTVT.

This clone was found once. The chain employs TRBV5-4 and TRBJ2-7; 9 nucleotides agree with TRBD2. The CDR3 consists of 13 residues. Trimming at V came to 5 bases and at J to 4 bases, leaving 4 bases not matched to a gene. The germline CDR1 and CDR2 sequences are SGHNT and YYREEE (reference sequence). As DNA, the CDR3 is TGTGCCAGCAGTCGTAGCGGGAGTTACGAGCAGTACTTC. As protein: CASSRSGSYEQYF.

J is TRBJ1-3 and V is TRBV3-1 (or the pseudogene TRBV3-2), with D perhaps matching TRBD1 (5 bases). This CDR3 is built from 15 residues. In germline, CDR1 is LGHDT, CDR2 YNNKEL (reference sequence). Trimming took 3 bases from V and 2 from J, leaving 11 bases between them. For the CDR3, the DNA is TGTGCCAGCAGCCAGTTGGGACTTACTGGAAACACCATATATTTT. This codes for CASSQLGLTGNTIYF.

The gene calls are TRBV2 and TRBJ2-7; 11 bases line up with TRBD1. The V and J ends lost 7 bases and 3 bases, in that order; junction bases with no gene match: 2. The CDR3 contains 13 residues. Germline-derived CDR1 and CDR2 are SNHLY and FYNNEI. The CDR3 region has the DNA TGTGCCAGCACTGGGACAGGGGGCTACGAGCAGTACTTC. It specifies CASTGTGGYEQYF.

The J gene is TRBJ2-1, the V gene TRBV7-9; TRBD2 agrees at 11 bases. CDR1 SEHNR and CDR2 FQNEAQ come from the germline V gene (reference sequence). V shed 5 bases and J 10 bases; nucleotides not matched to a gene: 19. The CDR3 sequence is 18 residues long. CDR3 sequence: CASSNYLRPSGGYLEQFF. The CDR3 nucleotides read TGTGCCAGCAGCAATTACTTAAGGCCTAGCGGGGGGTATCTCGAGCAGTTCTTC.

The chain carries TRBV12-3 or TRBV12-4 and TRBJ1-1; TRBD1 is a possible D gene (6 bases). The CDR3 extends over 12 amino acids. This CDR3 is CASSKGGREAFF. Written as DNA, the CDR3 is TGTGCTAGCTCCAAGGGGGGGAGGGAAGCTTTCTTT.

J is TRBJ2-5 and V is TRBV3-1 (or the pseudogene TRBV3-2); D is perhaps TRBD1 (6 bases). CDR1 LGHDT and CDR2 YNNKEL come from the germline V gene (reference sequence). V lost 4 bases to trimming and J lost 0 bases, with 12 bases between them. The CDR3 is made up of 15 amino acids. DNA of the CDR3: TGTGCCAGCAGCCGACAAACAGGGAACCAAGAGACCCAGTACTTC. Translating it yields CASSRQTGNQETQYF.

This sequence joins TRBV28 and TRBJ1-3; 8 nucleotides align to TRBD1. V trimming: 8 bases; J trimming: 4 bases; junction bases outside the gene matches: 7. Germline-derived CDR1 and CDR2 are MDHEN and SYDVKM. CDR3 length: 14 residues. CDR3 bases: TGTGCCAGCGAAACAGGGGGAACGGGAAACACCATATATTTT. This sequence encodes CASETGGTGNTIYF.

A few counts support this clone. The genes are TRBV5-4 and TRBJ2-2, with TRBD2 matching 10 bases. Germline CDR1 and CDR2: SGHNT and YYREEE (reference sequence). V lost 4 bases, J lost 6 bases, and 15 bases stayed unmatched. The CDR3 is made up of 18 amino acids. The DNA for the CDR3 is TGTGCCAGCAGCACTCCCGGGGGGCTAGCGGGAGCCTCCGGGGAGCTGTTTTTT. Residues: CASSTPGGLAGASGELFF.

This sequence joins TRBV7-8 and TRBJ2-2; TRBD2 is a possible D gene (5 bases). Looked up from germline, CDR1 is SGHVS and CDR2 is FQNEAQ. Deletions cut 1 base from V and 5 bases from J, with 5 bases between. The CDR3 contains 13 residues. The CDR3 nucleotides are TGTGCCAGCAGCTTAGAGCGGACCGGGGAGCTGTTTTTT. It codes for CASSLERTGELFF.

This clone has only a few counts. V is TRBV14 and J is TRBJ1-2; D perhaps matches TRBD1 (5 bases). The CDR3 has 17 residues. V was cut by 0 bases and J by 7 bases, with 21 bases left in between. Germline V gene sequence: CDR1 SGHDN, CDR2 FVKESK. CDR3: CASSQDLREPLLSGYTF. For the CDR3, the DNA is TGTGCCAGCAGCCAAGATCTCAGGGAACCTCTACTCAGTGGCTACACCTTC.

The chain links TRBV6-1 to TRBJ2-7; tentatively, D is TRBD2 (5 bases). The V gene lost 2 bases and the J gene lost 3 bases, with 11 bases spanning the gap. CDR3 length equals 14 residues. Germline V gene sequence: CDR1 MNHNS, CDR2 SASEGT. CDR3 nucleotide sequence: TGTGCCAGCAGTGAAATCGGGGATAGCTACGAGCAGTACTTC. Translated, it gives CASSEIGDSYEQYF.

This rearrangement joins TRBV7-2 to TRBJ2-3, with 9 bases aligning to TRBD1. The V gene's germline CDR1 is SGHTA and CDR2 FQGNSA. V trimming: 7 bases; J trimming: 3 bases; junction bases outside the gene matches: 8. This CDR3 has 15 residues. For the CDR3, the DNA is TGTGCCAGCAAACCATGGGACAGGGTAACAGATACGCAGTATTTT. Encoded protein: CASKPWDRVTDTQYF.

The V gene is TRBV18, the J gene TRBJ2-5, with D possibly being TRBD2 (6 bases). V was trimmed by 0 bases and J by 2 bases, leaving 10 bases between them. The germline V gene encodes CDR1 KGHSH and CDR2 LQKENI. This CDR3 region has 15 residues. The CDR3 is CASSPPLAHQETQYF. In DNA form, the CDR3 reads TGTGCCAGCTCACCACCACTAGCCCATCAAGAGACCCAGTACTTC.

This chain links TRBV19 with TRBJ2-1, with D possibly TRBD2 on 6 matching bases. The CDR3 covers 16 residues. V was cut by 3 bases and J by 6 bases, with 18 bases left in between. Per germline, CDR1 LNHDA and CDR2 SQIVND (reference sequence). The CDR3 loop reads CASSIGSLQRVNEQFF. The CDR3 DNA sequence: TGTGCCAGTAGTATTGGGTCCTTACAGCGGGTCAATGAGCAGTTCTTC.

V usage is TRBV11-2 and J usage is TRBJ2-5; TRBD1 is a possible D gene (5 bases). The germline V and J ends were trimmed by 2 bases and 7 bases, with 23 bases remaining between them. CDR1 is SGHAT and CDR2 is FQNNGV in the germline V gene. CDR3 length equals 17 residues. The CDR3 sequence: CASSLSAQGSAASTQYF. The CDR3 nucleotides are TGTGCCAGCAGCTTAAGCGCCCAGGGATCGGCTGCGTCGACCCAGTACTTC. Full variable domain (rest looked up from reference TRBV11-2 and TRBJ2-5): EAGVAQSPRYKIIEKRQSVAFWCNPISGHATLYWYQQILGQGPKLLIQFQNNGVVDDSQLPKDRFSAERLKGVDSTLKIQPAKLEDSAVYLCASSLSAQGSAASTQYFGPGTRLLVL.

The CDR3 DNA follows: TGTGCCAGCAGTTACTTACAGGGGGAGTTGAAGCAAGAGACCCAGTACTTC. The encoded protein is CASSYLQGELKQETQYF. The rearrangement links TRBV6-2 or TRBV6-3 to TRBJ2-5, with 8 bases aligning to TRBD1. CDR3 length: 17 amino acids. In germline, CDR1 is MNHEY, CDR2 SVGEGT. Unmatched junction bases numbered 9, after V lost 1 base and J lost 2 bases.

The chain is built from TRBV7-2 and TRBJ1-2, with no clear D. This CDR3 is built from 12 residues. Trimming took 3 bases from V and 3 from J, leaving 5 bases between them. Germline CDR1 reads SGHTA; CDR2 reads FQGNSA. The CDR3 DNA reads TGTGCCAGCAGCTTCTTAGACTATGGCTACACCTTC. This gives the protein CASSFLDYGYTF. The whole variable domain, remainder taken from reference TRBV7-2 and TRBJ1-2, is GAGVSQSPSNKVTEKGKDVELRCDPISGHTALYWYRQSLGQGLEFLIYFQGNSAPDKSGLPSDRFSAERTGGSVSTLTIQRTQQEDSAVYLCASSFLDYGYTFGSGTRLTVV.

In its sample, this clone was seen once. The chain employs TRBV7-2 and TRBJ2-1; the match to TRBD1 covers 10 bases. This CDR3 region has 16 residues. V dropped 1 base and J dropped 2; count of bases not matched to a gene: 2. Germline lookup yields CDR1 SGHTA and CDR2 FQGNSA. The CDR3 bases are TGTGCCAGCAGCTTAGACGGGACAGGGGCCTACAATGAGCAGTTCTTC. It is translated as CASSLDGTGAYNEQFF.

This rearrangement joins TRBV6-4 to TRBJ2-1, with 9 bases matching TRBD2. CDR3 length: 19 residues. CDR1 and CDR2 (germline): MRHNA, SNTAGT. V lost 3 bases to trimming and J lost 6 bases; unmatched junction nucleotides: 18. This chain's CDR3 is CASSELGLAGKSGTNEQFF. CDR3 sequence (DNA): TGTGCCAGCAGTGAATTGGGGCTAGCGGGAAAGTCTGGGACCAATGAGCAGTTCTTC.

This CDR3 is CASSLGRSTSEQFF. The CDR3 nucleotides read TGTGCCAGCAGCTTAGGGAGGTCTACTAGTGAGCAGTTCTTC. This chain joins TRBV7-2 and TRBJ2-1; possible D gene TRBD2, 5 bases. V lost 1 base, J lost 9 bases, and 13 bases lay in between. Germline CDR1 is SGHTA and CDR2 is FQGNSA. This CDR3 has 14 residues.